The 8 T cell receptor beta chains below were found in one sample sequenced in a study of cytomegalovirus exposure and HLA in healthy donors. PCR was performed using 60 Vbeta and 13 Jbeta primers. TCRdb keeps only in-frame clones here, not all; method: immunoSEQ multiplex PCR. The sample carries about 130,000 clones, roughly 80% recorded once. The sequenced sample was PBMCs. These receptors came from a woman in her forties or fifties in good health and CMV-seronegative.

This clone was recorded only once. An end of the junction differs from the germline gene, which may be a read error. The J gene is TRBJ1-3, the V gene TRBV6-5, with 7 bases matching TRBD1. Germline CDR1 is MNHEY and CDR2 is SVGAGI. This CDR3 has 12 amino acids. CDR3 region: CASRTPGQPSHF. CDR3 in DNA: TGTGCCAGCAGAACCCCGGGACAGCCTTCACATTTT.

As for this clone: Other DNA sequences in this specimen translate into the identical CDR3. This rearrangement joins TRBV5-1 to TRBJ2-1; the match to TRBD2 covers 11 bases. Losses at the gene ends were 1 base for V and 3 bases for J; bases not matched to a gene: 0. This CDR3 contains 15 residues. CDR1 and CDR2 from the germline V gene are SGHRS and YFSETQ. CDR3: CASSLTSGSYNEQFF. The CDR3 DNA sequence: TGCGCCAGCAGCTTGACTAGCGGGAGCTACAATGAGCAGTTCTTC.

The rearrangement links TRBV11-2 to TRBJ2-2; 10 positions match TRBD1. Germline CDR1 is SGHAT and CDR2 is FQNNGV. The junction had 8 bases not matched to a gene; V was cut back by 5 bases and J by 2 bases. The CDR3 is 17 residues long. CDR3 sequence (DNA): TGTGCCAGCAGCCCGACAGGGGGCGTAGGAAACACCGGGGAGCTGTTTTTT. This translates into CASSPTGGVGNTGELFF.

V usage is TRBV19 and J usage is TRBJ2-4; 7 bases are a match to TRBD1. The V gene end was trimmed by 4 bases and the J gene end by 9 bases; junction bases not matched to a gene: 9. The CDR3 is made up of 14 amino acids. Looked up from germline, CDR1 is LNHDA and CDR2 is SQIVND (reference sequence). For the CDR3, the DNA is TGTGCCAGTAGTACCGGACAGGATACGGGCATTCAGTACTTC. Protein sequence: CASSTGQDTGIQYF.

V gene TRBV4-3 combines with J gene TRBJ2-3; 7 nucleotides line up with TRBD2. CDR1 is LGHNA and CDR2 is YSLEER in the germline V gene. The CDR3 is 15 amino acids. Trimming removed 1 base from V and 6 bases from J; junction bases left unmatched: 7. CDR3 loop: CASSQAAGEDDTQYF. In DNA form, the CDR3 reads TGCGCCAGCAGCCAAGCTGCGGGAGAGGACGATACGCAGTATTTT.

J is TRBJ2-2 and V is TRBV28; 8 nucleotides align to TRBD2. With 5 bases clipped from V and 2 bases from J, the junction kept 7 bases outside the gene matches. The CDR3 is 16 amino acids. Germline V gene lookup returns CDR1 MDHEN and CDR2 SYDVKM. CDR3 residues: CASSLPSGFNTGELFF. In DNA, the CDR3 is TGTGCCAGCAGTCTGCCTAGCGGGTTCAACACCGGGGAGCTGTTTTTT.

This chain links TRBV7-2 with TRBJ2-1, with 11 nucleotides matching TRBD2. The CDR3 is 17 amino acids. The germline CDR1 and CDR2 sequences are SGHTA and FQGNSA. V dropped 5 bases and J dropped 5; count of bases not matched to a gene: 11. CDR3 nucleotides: TGTGCCAGCAGCCAAGCAGCCCTAGCGGGAGGTGACAATGAGCAGTTCTTC. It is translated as CASSQAALAGGDNEQFF.

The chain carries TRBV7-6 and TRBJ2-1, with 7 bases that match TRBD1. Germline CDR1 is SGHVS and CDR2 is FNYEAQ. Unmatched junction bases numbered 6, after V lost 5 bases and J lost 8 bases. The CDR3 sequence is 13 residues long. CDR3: CASSPTGTDEQFF. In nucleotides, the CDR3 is TGTGCCAGCAGCCCGACAGGGACCGATGAGCAGTTCTTC.